One and the same sample provided the 23 T cell receptor beta chains below, sequenced in a study of cytomegalovirus exposure and HLA in healthy donors. The PCR was carried out with 60 Vbeta primers and 13 Jbeta primers. Clones were sequenced by immunoSEQ multiplex PCR, and TCRdb holds only the in-frame ones, with some missing. Of about 160,000 clones detected, approximately 86% appear once; the ten largest clones hold approximately 1.6%. The sequencing input was PBMCs. The receptors were sampled from a male donor in good health and CMV-seronegative.

J is TRBJ2-5 and V is TRBV18; D gene uncertain. The CDR3 is made up of 15 amino acids. In germline, CDR1 is KGHSH, CDR2 LQKENI. V was shortened by 1 base and J by 3 bases, with 12 bases between the two germline ends. The chain's CDR3 is CASSPLSSKKETQYF. The CDR3 DNA sequence: TGTGCCAGCTCACCACTTTCATCCAAAAAAGAGACCCAGTACTTC.

V usage is TRBV5-5 and J usage is TRBJ2-7, with 7 bases lining up with TRBD2. CDR1 and CDR2 from the germline V gene are SGHKS and YYEKEE (reference sequence). J gave up 3 bases and V 4 bases, and 1 base lay outside the gene matches. This CDR3 has 12 residues. In nucleotides, the CDR3 is TGTGCCAGCAGCGCGGGGGTCTACGAGCAGTACTTC. This gives the protein CASSAGVYEQYF.

V is TRBV28 and J is TRBJ2-4; TRBD2 matches 8 bases. The CDR3 has 13 residues. In germline, CDR1 is MDHEN, CDR2 SYDVKM. The junction had 5 bases not matched to a gene; V was cut back by 8 bases and J by 5 bases. CDR3 amino acids: CASRAREENIQYF. The CDR3 DNA reads TGTGCCAGCCGGGCGCGGGAGGAAAACATTCAGTACTTC. The full variable domain, rest sourced from reference TRBV28 and TRBJ2-4, is DVKVTQSSRYLVKRTGEKVFLECVQDMDHENMFWYRQDPGLGLRLIYFSYDVKMKEKGDIPEGYSVSREKKERFSLILESASTNQTSMYLCASRAREENIQYFGAGTRLSVL.

The rearrangement links TRBV7-9 to TRBJ2-3; 11 nucleotides align to TRBD2. V was pared by 11 bases and J by 2 bases, with 12 bases of the junction left unmatched. The CDR3 has 16 residues. The germline gives CDR1 SEHNR, CDR2 FQNEAQ (reference sequence). This CDR3 is CAGLPGTSGPTDTQYF. The CDR3 coding sequence is TGTGCCGGCTTACCGGGGACTAGCGGACCCACAGATACGCAGTATTTT.

The chain links TRBV28 to TRBJ1-1, with 7 nucleotides matching TRBD1. V shed 5 bases, J shed 0 bases, and the junction held 6 bases outside the gene matches. The CDR3 has 15 residues. Looked up from germline, CDR1 is MDHEN and CDR2 is SYDVKM. The CDR3 region is CASSPMTGLNTEAFF. DNA for the CDR3: TGTGCCAGCAGTCCAATGACAGGGCTGAACACTGAAGCTTTCTTT.

The V gene is TRBV30, the J gene TRBJ2-7; D may be TRBD1 (6 bases). CDR3 length: 10 amino acids. The V end was cut by 6 bases, the J end by 7 bases, with 10 bases between. Germline V gives CDR1 GTSNPN, CDR2 SVGIG (reference sequence). CDR3 protein: CACQGGEQYF. The CDR3 DNA is TGTGCCTGCCAAGGGGGAGAGCAGTACTTC.

This chain joins TRBV9 and TRBJ2-4; 8 bases fit TRBD1. Germline-derived CDR1 and CDR2 are SGDLS and YYNGEE. The CDR3 has 15 residues. V shed 4 bases and J 4 bases; nucleotides not matched to a gene: 7. The CDR3 region has the DNA TGTGCCAGCAGCCGCCCAGGGGGCGAAAAAAACATTCAGTACTTC. Translating gives CASSRPGGEKNIQYF.

The chain is built from TRBV4-3 and TRBJ2-2, with a possible D match to TRBD2 (5 bases). The germline V gene encodes CDR1 LGHNA and CDR2 YSLEER. Trimming left V 0 bases short and J 7 bases short, with 15 bases between. This CDR3 has 16 amino acids. The CDR3: CASSQDGGSRGGELFF. DNA of the CDR3: TGCGCCAGCAGCCAAGATGGTGGGAGTCGCGGCGGGGAGCTGTTTTTT.

V usage is TRBV14 and J usage is TRBJ1-4; tentatively, D is TRBD1 (6 bases). V gave up 3 bases and J gave up 4 bases, with 12 bases separating them. The CDR3 is 15 amino acids. Looked up from germline, CDR1 is SGHDN and CDR2 is FVKESK. This CDR3 is CASSHLTGGNEKLFF. The DNA of the CDR3 is TGTGCCAGCAGCCACTTGACAGGCGGTAATGAAAAACTGTTTTTT.

To note about this clone: One end of the junction fails to match germline, which may point to a read error. V is TRBV7-9 and J is TRBJ1-5, with 7 bases that match TRBD1. This CDR3 is built from 15 residues. Germline values: CDR1 SEHNR, CDR2 FQNEAQ (reference sequence). CDR3 region: CSSSLDREFGQPQHF. CDR3 nucleotide sequence: TGTTCCAGCAGCTTAGACAGGGAATTCGGTCAGCCCCAGCATTTT.

The gene calls are TRBV6-1 and TRBJ1-1; D is perhaps TRBD1 (5 bases). The ends were cut back, 2 bases at V and 1 base at J, with 11 bases in the middle. This CDR3 contains 15 residues. The V gene's germline CDR1 is MNHNS and CDR2 SASEGT. CDR3 sequence: CASSETGLQNTEAFF. CDR3 in DNA: TGTGCCAGCAGTGAAACGGGACTACAGAACACTGAAGCTTTCTTT.

The rearrangement joins TRBV30 to TRBJ2-7; TRBD1 is a possible D gene (5 bases). The germline gives CDR1 GTSNPN, CDR2 SVGIG (reference sequence). CDR3 length equals 13 residues. V dropped 3 bases and J dropped 10 bases, with 19 bases sitting between them. The CDR3 protein is CAWSQGLGGAQYF. The CDR3 bases are TGTGCCTGGAGCCAGGGTTTAGGTGGCGCACAGTACTTC.

The chain carries TRBV5-5 and TRBJ2-1; D remains unclear. V lost 0 bases and J 10 bases, leaving 14 bases between the germline ends. This CDR3 has 14 amino acids. Germline CDR1 reads SGHKS; CDR2 reads YYEKEE (reference sequence). CDR3 region: CASSLVGPRLEQFF. For the CDR3, the DNA is TGTGCCAGCAGCTTGGTTGGCCCCAGGTTAGAGCAGTTCTTC.

The gene calls are TRBV7-2 and TRBJ1-5; the match to TRBD1 covers 8 bases. The CDR3 is 14 amino acids. With 5 bases clipped from V and 6 bases from J, the junction kept 6 bases outside the gene matches. Per germline, CDR1 SGHTA and CDR2 FQGNSA. CDR3 sequence: CASSLPGGSQPQHF. For the CDR3, the DNA is TGTGCCAGCAGCCTACCAGGGGGCTCTCAGCCCCAGCATTTT.

This clone appeared once. The chain joins TRBV20-1 to TRBJ1-2; 8 positions agree with TRBD1. V gave up 6 bases and J gave up 7 bases; unmatched junction bases: 4. The germline gives CDR1 DFQATT, CDR2 SNEGSKA (reference sequence). The length of the CDR3 is 11 residues. The CDR3 loop is CSASDRGGYTF. The DNA for the CDR3 is TGCAGTGCGAGCGACAGGGGTGGCTACACCTTC.

V gene TRBV18 combines with J gene TRBJ2-1; 7 bases match TRBD2. This CDR3 is 16 amino acids long. From germline, CDR1 is KGHSH and CDR2 LQKENI. V lost 3 bases, J lost 3 bases, and 8 bases stayed unmatched. The CDR3 DNA reads as TGTGCCAGCTCACCCAACTTAGGCGGGGGCTACAATGAGCAGTTCTTC. Amino acid sequence: CASSPNLGGGYNEQFF.

This clone occurred a few times. This rearrangement joins TRBV14 to TRBJ1-2; no clear D gene. V was pared by 1 base and J by 7 bases, with 4 bases between. This CDR3 region has 11 residues. Germline assignment: CDR1 SGHDN and CDR2 FVKESK. The CDR3: CASSQVGGYTF. The CDR3 DNA follows: TGTGCCAGCAGCCAAGTCGGTGGCTACACCTTC.

The V gene is TRBV14, the J gene TRBJ2-3; TRBD2 agrees at 16 bases. In germline, CDR1 is SGHDN, CDR2 FVKESK. The ends lost 1 base at V and 11 bases at J; junction bases unmatched: 6. CDR3 length: 16 amino acids. CDR3 nucleotides: TGTGCCAGCAGCCAAGCCGGGACTAGCGGGAGGGTGGTGCAGTATTTT. This gives the protein CASSQAGTSGRVVQYF. The full variable domain, its missing parts supplied by reference TRBV14 and TRBJ2-3, is EAGVTQFPSHSVIEKGQTVTLRCDPISGHDNLYWYRRVMGKEIKFLLHFVKESKQDESGMPNNRFLAERTGGTYSTLKVQPAELEDSGVYFCASSQAGTSGRVVQYFGPGTRLTVL.

The genes are TRBV7-6 and TRBJ1-4; 7 bases agree with TRBD1. This CDR3 has 16 amino acids. Unmatched junction bases numbered 8, after V lost 5 bases and J lost 2 bases. The germline V gene encodes CDR1 SGHVS and CDR2 FNYEAQ. DNA for the CDR3: TGTGCCAGCAGCGCCGCCTTACAGGGGACTAATGAAAAACTGTTTTTT. Translated: CASSAALQGTNEKLFF.

This chain connects TRBV19 to TRBJ2-3, with D uncertain. Per the germline V gene, CDR1 is LNHDA and CDR2 is SQIVND (reference sequence). The CDR3 is 11 residues long. Trimming cost V 3 bases and J 6 bases, with 4 bases left between them. CDR3 residues: CASSIGDTQYF. CDR3 nucleotide sequence: TGTGCCAGTAGTATTGGCGATACGCAGTATTTT. The whole variable domain, filled in from reference TRBV19 and TRBJ2-3, reads DGGITQSPKYLFRKEGQNVTLSCEQNLNHDAMYWYRQDPGQGLRLIYYSQIVNDFQKGDIAEGYSVSREKKESFPLTVTSAQKNPTAFYLCASSIGDTQYFGPGTRLTVL.

The chain is built from TRBV6-4 and TRBJ2-1, with TRBD2 matching over 8 bases. V was clipped by 5 bases and J by 0 bases; unmatched bases: 3. CDR3 length: 15 amino acids. In germline, CDR1 is MRHNA, CDR2 SNTAGT. The CDR3 coding sequence is TGTGCCAGCAGTCCTCTAGCGGGCTCCTACAATGAGCAGTTCTTC. Amino acids: CASSPLAGSYNEQFF.

The genes are TRBV11-2 and TRBJ1-4, with 7 nucleotides matching TRBD1. Per germline, CDR1 SGHAT and CDR2 FQNNGV. After removal of 5 bases from V and 2 bases from J, the junction contained 2 bases not matched to a gene. This CDR3 comprises 14 residues. The CDR3 loop reads CASSPGQTNEKLFF. CDR3 nucleotides: TGTGCCAGCAGCCCGGGACAGACTAATGAAAAACTGTTTTTT.

The chain links TRBV27 to TRBJ1-2; tentative D call: TRBD1 (6 bases). CDR1 is MNHEY and CDR2 is SMNVEV in the germline V gene (reference sequence). This CDR3 spans 13 amino acids. V shed 5 bases and J shed 6 bases, with 13 bases lying between them. CDR3 nucleotide sequence: TGTGCCAGCAGTCCCCGGACAGTCCATGGCTACACCTTC. Translation gives CASSPRTVHGYTF.